This T cell receptor beta chain was recorded in a study of T cells after posttransplantation cyclophosphamide. Findings and caveats of the study: Donor-recipient repertoire similarity was low at 1-2 months, rising over year one.

Data came from immunoSEQ multiplex PCR; TCRdb stores just in-frame clones and leaves some out. The data contain over a hundred clones, about three fifths of them singletons. A marrow graft followed busulfan-fludarabine conditioning, with cyclophosphamide on days +3 and +4. The V end lost 0 bases, the J end lost 8 bases, and 13 bases lay between the germline ends. The CDR3 covers 14 residues. Germline-derived CDR1 and CDR2 are SGHAT and FQNNGV. The sequence was obtained from a male patient aged 30 to 40 who received an allogeneic stem cell transplant from a related donor, was CMV-positive, and had acute GVHD only. Some T cells may be transferred from the graft donor. Sequencing was performed on CMV-specific CD8+ T cells sorted from blood, taken after allogeneic stem cell transplant with posttransplant cyclophosphamide. Subset in this sample: CD8+ T cells sorted with CMV pp65 tetramers. The chain couples TRBV11-2 to TRBJ1-1; D possibly corresponds to TRBD1 (5 bases). CDR3 protein: CASSLDGGLPEAFF. CDR3 coding DNA: TGTGCCAGCAGCTTAGACGGGGGTCTACCCGAAGCTTTCTTT.